Listed below are T cell receptor beta chains from one sample, sequenced in a study of beta chain features in type 1 diabetes. Profiling relied on immunoSEQ multiplex PCR, and the TCRdb table lists in-frame clones only, not all of them. The sample holds about 410,000 clones; over 11% are singletons and the top ten take 0.03% to 0.04%. Sequencing was performed on naive CD4+ T cells from blood. These receptors were collected from a man aged 30-40 years in good health. Both conserved end residues are part of each CDR3. Each record gives: clone size, V gene, J gene, D gene, CDR3 protein, CDR3 DNA. A D gene is named only where the DNA matches it firmly. A clone size is listed for some rows: how often the clone was seen (once, few, many), or a class if it is expanded.

clone size: few
V gene: TRBV7-9
J gene: TRBJ1-1
D gene: -
CDR3 protein: CASSPPGGTEAFF
CDR3 DNA: TGTGCCAGCAGCCCCCCGGGGGGAACTGAAGCTTTCTTT

clone size: -
V gene: TRBV14
J gene: TRBJ1-1
D gene: TRBD1
CDR3 protein: CASSIRTGSNTEAFF
CDR3 DNA: TGTGCCAGCAGCATAAGGACAGGGAGCAACACTGAAGCTTTCTTT

clone size: few
V gene: TRBV29-1
J gene: TRBJ2-1
D gene: -
CDR3 protein: CSVASFNEQFF
CDR3 DNA: TGCAGCGTTGCAAGCTTCAATGAGCAGTTCTTC

clone size: few
V gene: TRBV6-1
J gene: TRBJ2-3
D gene: -
CDR3 protein: CAGGTSGTRTDTQYF
CDR3 DNA: TGTGCGGGCGGGACATCCGGGACGCGCACAGATACGCAGTATTTT

clone size: -
V gene: TRBV7-7
J gene: TRBJ2-5
D gene: -
CDR3 protein: CASSRPGRPQIQETQYF
CDR3 DNA: TGTGCTAGCAGCCGTCCGGGACGGCCCCAAATTCAAGAGACCCAGTACTTC

clone size: -
V gene: TRBV7-2
J gene: TRBJ2-5
D gene: -
CDR3 protein: CASSGGRGETQYF
CDR3 DNA: TGTGCCAGCAGCGGAGGCAGGGGAGAGACCCAGTACTTC

clone size: -
V gene: TRBV15
J gene: TRBJ1-5
D gene: TRBD1
CDR3 protein: CATTRDRGQPQHF
CDR3 DNA: TGTGCCACCACCCGGGACAGAGGTCAGCCCCAGCATTTT

clone size: few
V gene: TRBV2
J gene: TRBJ2-5
D gene: TRBD1
CDR3 protein: CASSEARAGGQETQYF
CDR3 DNA: TGTGCCAGCAGTGAAGCCCGGGCAGGGGGCCAAGAGACCCAGTACTTC

clone size: -
V gene: TRBV9
J gene: TRBJ1-2
D gene: -
CDR3 protein: CASSVAKDGYTF
CDR3 DNA: TGTGCCAGCAGCGTAGCGAAAGATGGCTACACCTTC

clone size: few
V gene: TRBV5-8
J gene: TRBJ2-1
D gene: -
CDR3 protein: CASSLPGSTRFSYNEQFF
CDR3 DNA: TGTGCCAGCAGCTTACCGGGGTCTACTCGATTCTCCTACAATGAGCAGTTCTTC

clone size: few
V gene: TRBV9
J gene: TRBJ2-3
D gene: -
CDR3 protein: CASSVAAITDTQYF
CDR3 DNA: TGTGCCAGCAGCGTCGCAGCGATAACAGATACGCAGTATTTT

clone size: -
V gene: TRBV4-2
J gene: TRBJ2-1
D gene: TRBD2
CDR3 protein: CASSPGTSPRRPNEQFF
CDR3 DNA: TGTGCCAGCAGCCCCGGGACTAGCCCCAGGCGTCCCAATGAGCAGTTCTTC

clone size: -
V gene: TRBV28
J gene: TRBJ2-7
D gene: -
CDR3 protein: CASSFLQGVPYF
CDR3 DNA: TGTGCCAGCAGTTTCCTACAAGGGGTACCGTACTTC

clone size: few
V gene: TRBV7-9
J gene: TRBJ2-3
D gene: -
CDR3 protein: CASSSGLSTDTQYF
CDR3 DNA: TGTGCCAGCAGCTCCGGGCTTAGCACAGATACGCAGTATTTT

clone size: few
V gene: TRBV25-1
J gene: TRBJ1-2
D gene: TRBD1
CDR3 protein: CASSEGQAHYGYTF
CDR3 DNA: TGTGCCAGCAGTGAAGGACAGGCCCACTATGGCTACACCTTC

clone size: few
V gene: TRBV20-1
J gene: TRBJ1-4
D gene: -
CDR3 protein: CSAGEKLFF
CDR3 DNA: TGCAGTGCGGGAGAAAAACTGTTTTTT

clone size: -
V gene: TRBV7-6
J gene: TRBJ2-3
D gene: -
CDR3 protein: CASSPPRGQTDTQYF
CDR3 DNA: TGTGCCAGCAGCCCACCCCGGGGGCAGACAGATACGCAGTATTTT

clone size: few
V gene: TRBV30
J gene: TRBJ2-1
D gene: -
CDR3 protein: CAWSPGPSGEQFF
CDR3 DNA: TGTGCCTGGAGTCCGGGACCCTCCGGTGAGCAGTTCTTC

clone size: -
V gene: TRBV27
J gene: TRBJ2-1
D gene: -
CDR3 protein: CASSPEPTWQFF
CDR3 DNA: TGTGCCAGCAGCCCCGAACCTACCTGGCAGTTCTTC

clone size: -
V gene: TRBV4-3
J gene: TRBJ2-1
D gene: -
CDR3 protein: CASSQGPEGGNEQFF
CDR3 DNA: TGCGCCAGCAGCCAAGGCCCGGAGGGGGGCAATGAGCAGTTCTTC

clone size: -
V gene: TRBV6-1
J gene: TRBJ2-1
D gene: TRBD2
CDR3 protein: CASRTSGTYNEQFF
CDR3 DNA: TGTGCCAGCCGAACGAGCGGGACCTACAATGAGCAGTTCTTC

clone size: few
V gene: TRBV9
J gene: TRBJ2-1
D gene: -
CDR3 protein: CASSVGGPSYNEQFF
CDR3 DNA: TGTGCCAGCAGCGTCGGGGGCCCTTCCTACAATGAGCAGTTCTTC

clone size: few
V gene: TRBV7-2
J gene: TRBJ2-1
D gene: -
CDR3 protein: CASSLVKGNHEQFF
CDR3 DNA: TGTGCCAGCAGCTTAGTTAAGGGGAACCATGAGCAGTTCTTC

clone size: few
V gene: TRBV7-9
J gene: TRBJ2-5
D gene: -
CDR3 protein: CASSLLEETQYF
CDR3 DNA: TGTGCCAGCAGCTTACTGGAGGAGACCCAGTACTTC

clone size: few
V gene: TRBV7-4
J gene: TRBJ2-1
D gene: TRBD2
CDR3 protein: CASSLGTRTYNEQFF
CDR3 DNA: TGTGCCAGCAGCTTAGGGACTAGGACCTACAATGAGCAGTTCTTC

clone size: -
V gene: TRBV25-1
J gene: TRBJ2-6
D gene: TRBD2
CDR3 protein: CASSEYLGGAPGANVLTF
CDR3 DNA: TGTGCCAGCAGTGAATATCTGGGAGGGGCCCCCGGGGCCAACGTCCTGACTTTC